Here is one T cell receptor (beta chain) with its context. The data are from a study of blood T cell repertoires in COVID-19. As for the study in general: Sites across the United States, Italy and Spain contributed samples from acute and convalescent COVID-19. T cells, B-cell-depleted T cells, or PBMCs supplied cDNA or gDNA.

Germline CDR1 SGHRS, CDR2 YFSETQ. The junction had 14 bases not matched to a gene; V was cut back by 5 bases and J by 5 bases. This CDR3 comprises 16 residues. Per the study methods: Estimates of nucleated cell counts were drawn from the amplification of reference gene primers. TCRdb's table, derived via immunoSEQ multiplex PCR, lists solely in-frame clones and lacks some. V, J and clone size were drawn from that table, and D and trimming were deduced from the DNA. Counted here are 200,000 or so clones, around 83% occurring once; the ten biggest clones make up approximately 2.3%. The sequence was obtained from a man aged 40-50 years who had recovered from COVID-19. The source material was peripheral blood. The chain joins TRBV5-1 to TRBJ1-2, with 8 bases that match TRBD1. CDR3 bases: TGCGCCAGCAGTTCAGGACAGGGAGTTTTACGGTATGGCTACACCTTC. Its translation: CASSSGQGVLRYGYTF.